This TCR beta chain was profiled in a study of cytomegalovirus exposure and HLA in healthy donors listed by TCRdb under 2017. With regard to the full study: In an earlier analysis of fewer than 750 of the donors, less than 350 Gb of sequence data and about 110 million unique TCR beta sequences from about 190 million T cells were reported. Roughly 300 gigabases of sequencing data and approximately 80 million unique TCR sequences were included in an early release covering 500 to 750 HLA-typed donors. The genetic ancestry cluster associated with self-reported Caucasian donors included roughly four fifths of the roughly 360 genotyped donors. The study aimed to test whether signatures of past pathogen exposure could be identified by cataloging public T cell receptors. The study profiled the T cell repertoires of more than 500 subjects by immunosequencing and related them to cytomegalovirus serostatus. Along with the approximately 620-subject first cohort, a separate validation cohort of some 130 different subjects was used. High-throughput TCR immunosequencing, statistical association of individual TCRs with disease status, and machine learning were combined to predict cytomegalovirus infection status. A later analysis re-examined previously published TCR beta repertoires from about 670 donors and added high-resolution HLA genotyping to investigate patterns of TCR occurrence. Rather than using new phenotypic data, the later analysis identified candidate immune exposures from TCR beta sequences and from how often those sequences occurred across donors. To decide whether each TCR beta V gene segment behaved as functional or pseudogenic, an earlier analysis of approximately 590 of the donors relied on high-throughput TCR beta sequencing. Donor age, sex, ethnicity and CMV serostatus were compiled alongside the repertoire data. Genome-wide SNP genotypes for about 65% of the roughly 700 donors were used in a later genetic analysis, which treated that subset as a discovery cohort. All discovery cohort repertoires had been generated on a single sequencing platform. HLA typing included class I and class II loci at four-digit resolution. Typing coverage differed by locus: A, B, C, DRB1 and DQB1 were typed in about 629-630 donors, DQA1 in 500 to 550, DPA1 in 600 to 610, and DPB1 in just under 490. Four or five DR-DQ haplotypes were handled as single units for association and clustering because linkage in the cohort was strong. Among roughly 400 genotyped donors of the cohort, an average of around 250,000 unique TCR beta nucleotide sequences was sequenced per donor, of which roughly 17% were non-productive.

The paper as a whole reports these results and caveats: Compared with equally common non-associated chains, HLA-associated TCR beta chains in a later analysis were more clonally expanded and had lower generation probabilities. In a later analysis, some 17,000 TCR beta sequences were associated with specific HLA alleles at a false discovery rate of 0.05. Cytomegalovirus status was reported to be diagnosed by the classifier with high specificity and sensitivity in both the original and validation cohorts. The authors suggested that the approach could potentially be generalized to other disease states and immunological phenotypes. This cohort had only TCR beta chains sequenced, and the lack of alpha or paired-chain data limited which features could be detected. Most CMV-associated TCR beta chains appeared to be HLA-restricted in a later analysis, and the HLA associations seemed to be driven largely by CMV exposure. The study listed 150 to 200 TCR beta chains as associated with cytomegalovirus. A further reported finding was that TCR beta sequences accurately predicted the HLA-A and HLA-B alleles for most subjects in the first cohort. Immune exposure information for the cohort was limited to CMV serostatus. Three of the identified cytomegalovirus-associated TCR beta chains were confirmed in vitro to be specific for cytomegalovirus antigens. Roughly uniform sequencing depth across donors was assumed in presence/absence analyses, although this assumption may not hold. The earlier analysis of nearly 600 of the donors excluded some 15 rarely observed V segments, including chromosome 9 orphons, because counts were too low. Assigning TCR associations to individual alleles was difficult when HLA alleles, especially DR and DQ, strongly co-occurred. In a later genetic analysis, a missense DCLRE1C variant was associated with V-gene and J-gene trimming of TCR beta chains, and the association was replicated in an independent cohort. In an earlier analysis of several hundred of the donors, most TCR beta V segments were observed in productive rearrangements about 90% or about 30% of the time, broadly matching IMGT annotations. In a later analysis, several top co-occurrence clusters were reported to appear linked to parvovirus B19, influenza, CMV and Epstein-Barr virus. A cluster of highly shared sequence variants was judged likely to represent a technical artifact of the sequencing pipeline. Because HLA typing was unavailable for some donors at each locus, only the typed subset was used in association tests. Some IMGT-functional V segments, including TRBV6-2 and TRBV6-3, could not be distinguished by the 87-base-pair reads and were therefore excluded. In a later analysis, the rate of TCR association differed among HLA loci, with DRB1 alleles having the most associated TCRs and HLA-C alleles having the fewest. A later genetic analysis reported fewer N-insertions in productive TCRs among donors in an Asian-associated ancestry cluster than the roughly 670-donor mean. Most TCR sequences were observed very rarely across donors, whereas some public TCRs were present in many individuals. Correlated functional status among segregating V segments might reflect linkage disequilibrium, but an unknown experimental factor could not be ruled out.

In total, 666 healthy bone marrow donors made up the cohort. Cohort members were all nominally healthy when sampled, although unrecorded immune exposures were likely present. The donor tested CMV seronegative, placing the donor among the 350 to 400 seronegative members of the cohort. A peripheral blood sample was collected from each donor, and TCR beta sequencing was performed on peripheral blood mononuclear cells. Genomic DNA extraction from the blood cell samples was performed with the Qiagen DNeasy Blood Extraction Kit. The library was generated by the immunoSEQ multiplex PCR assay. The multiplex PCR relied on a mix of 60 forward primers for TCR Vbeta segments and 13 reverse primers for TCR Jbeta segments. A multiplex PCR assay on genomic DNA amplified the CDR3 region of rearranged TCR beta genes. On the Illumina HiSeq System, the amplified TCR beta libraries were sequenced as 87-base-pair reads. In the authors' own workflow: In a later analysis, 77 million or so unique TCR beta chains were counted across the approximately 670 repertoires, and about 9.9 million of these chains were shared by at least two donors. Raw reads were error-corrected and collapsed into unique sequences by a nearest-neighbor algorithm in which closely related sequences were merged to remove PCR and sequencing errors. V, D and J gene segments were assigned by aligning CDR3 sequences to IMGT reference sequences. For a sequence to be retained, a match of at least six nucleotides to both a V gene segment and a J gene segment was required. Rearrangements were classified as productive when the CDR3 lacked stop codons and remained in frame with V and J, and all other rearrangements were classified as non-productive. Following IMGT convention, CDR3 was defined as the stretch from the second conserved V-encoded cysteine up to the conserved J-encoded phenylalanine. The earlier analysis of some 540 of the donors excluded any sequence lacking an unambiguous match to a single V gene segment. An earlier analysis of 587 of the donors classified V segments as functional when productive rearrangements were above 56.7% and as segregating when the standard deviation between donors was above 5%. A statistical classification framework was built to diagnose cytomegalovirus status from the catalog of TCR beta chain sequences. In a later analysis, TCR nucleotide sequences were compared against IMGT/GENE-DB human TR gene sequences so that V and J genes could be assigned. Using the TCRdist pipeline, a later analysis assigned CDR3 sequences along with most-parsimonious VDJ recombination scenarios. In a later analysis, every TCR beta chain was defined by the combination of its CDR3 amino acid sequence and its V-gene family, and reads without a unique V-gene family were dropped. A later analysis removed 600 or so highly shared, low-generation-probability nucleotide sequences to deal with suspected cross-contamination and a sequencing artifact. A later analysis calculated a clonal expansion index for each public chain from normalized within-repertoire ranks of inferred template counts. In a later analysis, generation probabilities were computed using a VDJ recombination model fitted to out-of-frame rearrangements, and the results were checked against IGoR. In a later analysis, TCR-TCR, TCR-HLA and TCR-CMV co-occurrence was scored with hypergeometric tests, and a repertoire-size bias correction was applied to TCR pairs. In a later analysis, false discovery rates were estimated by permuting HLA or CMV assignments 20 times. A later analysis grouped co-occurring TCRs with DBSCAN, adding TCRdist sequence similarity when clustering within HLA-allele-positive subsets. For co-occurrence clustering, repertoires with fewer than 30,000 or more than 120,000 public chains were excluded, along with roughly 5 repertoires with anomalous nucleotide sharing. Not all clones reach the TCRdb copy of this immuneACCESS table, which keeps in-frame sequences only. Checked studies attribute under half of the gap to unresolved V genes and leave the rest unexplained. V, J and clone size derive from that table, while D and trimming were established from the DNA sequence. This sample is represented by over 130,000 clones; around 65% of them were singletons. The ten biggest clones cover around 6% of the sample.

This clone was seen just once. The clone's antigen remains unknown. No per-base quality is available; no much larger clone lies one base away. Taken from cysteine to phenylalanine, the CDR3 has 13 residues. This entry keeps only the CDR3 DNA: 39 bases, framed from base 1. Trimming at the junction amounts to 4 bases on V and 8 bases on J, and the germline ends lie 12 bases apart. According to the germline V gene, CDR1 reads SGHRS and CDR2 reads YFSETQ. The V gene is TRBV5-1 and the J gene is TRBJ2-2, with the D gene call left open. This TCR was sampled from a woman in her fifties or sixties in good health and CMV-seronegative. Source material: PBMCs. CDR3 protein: CASSGSAEGELFF. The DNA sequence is TGCGCCAGCAGCGGGTCTGCGGAAGGGGAGCTGTTTTTT.